The 6 T cell receptor beta chains in this list originate from one sample, sequenced in a study of identical twins listed by TCRdb under 2016. The library was built by means of 5' RACE. Sequencing was carried out with an Illumina HiSeq 2000. TCRdb itself trimmed the public reads at Q25 with fastp, ran MiXCR and retained productive beta chains. Every CDR3 protein is listed once, alongside the most common genes and DNA of its rows. The sample contains 500,000 or so distinct CDR3 sequences, about 20% of them found a single time. The top ten clones comprise about 0.91% of the sample. This sample was shared with a second study, whose subject was T cells expressing NK-cell markers.

Sequencing used CD4+ T cells sorted from blood. The receptors were gathered from a woman aged 18-29 years in good health.

CDR3 DNA sequence: TGCAGTGCTAGGGGGATGGGAGGGCCGAGGACCGGGGAGCTGTTTTTT. Protein product: CSARGMGGPRTGELFF. The rearrangement joins TRBV20-1 to TRBJ2-2, with 7 bases fitting TRBD2. The CDR3 runs 16 residues. Looked up from germline, CDR1 is DFQATT and CDR2 is SNEGSKA (reference sequence). The V gene end was trimmed by 3 bases and the J gene end by 5 bases; junction bases not matched to a gene: 12.

This clonotype was seen a handful of times. V is TRBV6-2 or TRBV6-3 and J is TRBJ2-3, with D possibly being TRBD2 (6 bases). The V gene lost 1 base and the J gene lost 6 bases, with 14 bases spanning the gap. The CDR3 runs to 15 residues. Germline V gene data show CDR1 as MNHEY and CDR2 as SVGEGT. This CDR3 is CASSYYPSRGDTQYF. The CDR3, as DNA: TGTGCCAGCAGTTACTATCCTTCTCGGGGGGATACGCAGTATTTT.

The genes are TRBV20-1 and TRBJ2-7; D may match TRBD1 or TRBD2 (5 bases each). V was cut by 4 bases and J by 0 bases, with 13 bases left in between. The CDR3 spans 14 residues. Looked up from germline, CDR1 is DFQATT and CDR2 is SNEGSKA (reference sequence). The CDR3: CSATRDPASYEQYF. As DNA, the CDR3 is TGCAGTGCTACACGGGACCCTGCCTCCTACGAGCAGTACTTC.

This chain uses TRBV6-1 with TRBJ2-5, with a possible D match to TRBD2 (6 bases). The germline gives CDR1 MNHNS, CDR2 SASEGT. Trimming left V 5 bases short and J 9 bases short, with 25 bases between. The CDR3 extends over 16 amino acids. DNA for the CDR3: TGTGCCAGCAGTACCACTAGGACTACCGGTGGGGTGGCCCAGTACTTC. Amino acid sequence: CASSTTRTTGGVAQYF.

This clonotype was detected a few times. The chain carries TRBV5-1 and TRBJ1-1; 11 bases align to TRBD1. The V gene end was trimmed by 2 bases and the J gene end by 1 base; junction bases not matched to a gene: 7. Germline lookup yields CDR1 SGHRS and CDR2 YFSETQ. This CDR3 contains 17 residues. The CDR3 region is CASSFLGQGAANTEAFF. DNA of the CDR3: TGCGCCAGCAGCTTTCTCGGACAGGGGGCGGCGAACACTGAAGCTTTCTTT.

This clonotype was observed a handful of times. The chain carries TRBV28 and TRBJ2-7; possible D gene TRBD1, 5 bases. The CDR3 has 13 amino acids. CDR1 and CDR2 from the germline V gene are MDHEN and SYDVKM. V lost 10 bases and J 1 base, leaving 14 bases between the germline ends. The CDR3 DNA follows: TGTGCCATTAAGACAGTCCAATCCTACGAGCAGTACTTC. Protein sequence: CAIKTVQSYEQYF.